A single sample is the source of the 30 T cell receptor beta chains below, sequenced in a study of blood T cell repertoires in COVID-19. Produced via immunoSEQ multiplex PCR; TCRdb's table is partial and in-frame only. The sample consists of some 150,000 clones, approximately 84% of them appearing once. The sample taken for sequencing was peripheral blood. The source of these receptors is an elderly woman with acute or convalescent COVID-19.

In DNA form, the CDR3 reads TGTGCCAGCACCAGGGTAGATTTTAGCAATCAGCCCCAGCATTTT. Translation: CASTRVDFSNQPQHF. This chain uses TRBV6-6 with TRBJ1-5, with D maybe TRBD1 (5 bases). The ends were cut back, 7 bases at V and 0 bases at J, with 13 bases in the middle. The germline CDR1 and CDR2 sequences are MNHNY and SVGAGI (reference sequence). The CDR3 totals 15 residues.

The chain couples TRBV2 to TRBJ1-5; 7 nucleotides match TRBD1. Trimming at V came to 6 bases and at J to 2 bases, leaving 7 bases not matched to a gene. Germline CDR1 and CDR2: SNHLY and FYNNEI. This CDR3 has 15 amino acids. The CDR3: CASRTRGSGNQPQHF. The DNA for the CDR3 is TGTGCCAGCAGGACCAGGGGGTCCGGCAATCAGCCCCAGCATTTT.

V is TRBV9 and J is TRBJ2-1; 11 positions agree with TRBD2. Germline CDR1 is SGDLS and CDR2 is YYNGEE. V gave up 4 bases and J gave up 7 bases; unmatched junction bases: 13. The CDR3 consists of 17 residues. CDR3: CASSPHGGASGGNEQFF. In DNA form, the CDR3 reads TGTGCCAGCAGCCCCCACGGGGGGGCTAGCGGGGGGAATGAGCAGTTCTTC.

In its sample, this clone was seen once. The chain carries TRBV6-2 or TRBV6-3 and TRBJ2-2, with 9 bases aligning to TRBD2. This CDR3 has 19 residues. CDR1 is MNHEY, CDR2 SVGEGT, per germline. Trimming at V came to 2 bases and at J to 4 bases, leaving 14 bases not matched to a gene. The CDR3 DNA reads TGTGCCAGCAGTTACGGGGCGGGGAGCGGGAGGCTCGGCACCGGGGAGCTGTTTTTT. Amino acids: CASSYGAGSGRLGTGELFF.

This clone was seen only a few times. The J gene is TRBJ2-2, the V gene TRBV15, with 8 nucleotides matching TRBD1. Losses at the gene ends were 4 bases for V and 4 bases for J; bases not matched to a gene: 17. Germline values: CDR1 LNHNV, CDR2 YYDKDF (reference sequence). The CDR3 loop spans 19 amino acids. The CDR3 spells CATSTRAWQGAPGTGELFF. The CDR3 DNA sequence: TGTGCCACCAGCACAAGAGCTTGGCAGGGGGCGCCGGGCACCGGGGAGCTGTTTTTT.

This clone was counted only a few times. The chain uses TRBV3-1 (or the pseudogene TRBV3-2) and TRBJ1-2, with D perhaps TRBD1 (6 bases). The CDR3 is 12 amino acids. In germline, CDR1 is LGHDT, CDR2 YNNKEL (reference sequence). Trimming took 4 bases from V and 8 from J, leaving 11 bases between them. The CDR3 nucleotides read TGTGCCAGCAGCCGCTCAGGGGACGGCTACACCTTC. Translation: CASSRSGDGYTF.

The rearrangement links TRBV29-1 to TRBJ2-7; 11 nucleotides match TRBD2. CDR1 SQVTM and CDR2 ANQGSEA come from the germline V gene. CDR3 size: 15 residues. With V trimmed by 4 bases and J by 7 bases, 12 bases remained unmatched. CDR3 DNA sequence: TGCAGCGTTGTATCTAGCGGGAGGCCGAAGTGGGAGCAGTACTTC. Its translation: CSVVSSGRPKWEQYF.

This clone showed up just a few times. This chain links TRBV5-1 with TRBJ2-7; 9 bases are shared with TRBD1. After removal of 4 bases from V and 5 bases from J, the junction contained 4 bases not matched to a gene. Germline assignment: CDR1 SGHRS and CDR2 YFSETQ. The CDR3 spans 13 residues. The chain's CDR3 is CASSPGQGNEQYF. Here the CDR3 DNA reads TGCGCCAGCAGCCCGGGACAGGGTAACGAGCAGTACTTC.

This clone is a singleton in its sample. This sequence joins TRBV3-1 (or the pseudogene TRBV3-2) and TRBJ1-2, with no clear D. The CDR3 runs 12 residues. Per germline, CDR1 LGHDT and CDR2 YNNKEL (reference sequence). The V end was cut by 0 bases, the J end by 11 bases, with 10 bases between. The CDR3 reads CASSQDPLIYTF. CDR3 DNA: TGTGCCAGCAGCCAAGATCCCTTAATATACACCTTC.

This chain joins TRBV3-1 (or the pseudogene TRBV3-2) and TRBJ1-1; possibly TRBD1 for D (6 bases). V was trimmed by 4 bases and J by 6 bases, leaving 6 bases between them. The CDR3 runs to 11 residues. Germline V CDR1 and CDR2: LGHDT, YNNKEL (reference sequence). The CDR3 is CASSRQAEAFF. The CDR3 DNA reads TGTGCCAGCAGCCGACAGGCTGAAGCTTTCTTT.

The V gene is TRBV6-2 or TRBV6-3, the J gene TRBJ2-1; D may be TRBD1 (6 bases). V was cut by 6 bases and J by 8 bases, with 23 bases left in between. This CDR3 contains 16 residues. Germline-derived CDR1 and CDR2 are MNHEY and SVGEGT. The CDR3 is CASSPPGVALSHEQFF. For the CDR3, the DNA is TGTGCCAGCAGCCCTCCAGGGGTGGCGTTGAGCCATGAGCAGTTCTTC.

The J gene is TRBJ1-4, the V gene TRBV5-1; the match to TRBD1 covers 10 bases. The V segment lost 4 bases and the J segment 5 bases; nucleotides outside the gene matches: 2. Germline lookup yields CDR1 SGHRS and CDR2 YFSETQ. The CDR3 length is 14 residues. DNA for the CDR3: TGCGCCAGCAGCCGACAGGGGGCGAATGAAAAACTGTTTTTT. Amino acids: CASSRQGANEKLFF.

The chain employs TRBV30 and TRBJ1-4, with D maybe TRBD1 (6 bases). Per germline, CDR1 GTSNPN and CDR2 SVGIG (reference sequence). This CDR3 has 15 residues. Trimming stripped 0 bases from V and 2 bases from J, with 10 bases between. DNA for the CDR3: TGTGCCTGGAGTGTACGGGGGGGCACTAATGAAAAACTGTTTTTT. It is translated as CAWSVRGGTNEKLFF.

This clone rates as large (0.1 to 1%). CDR3 sequence (DNA): TGTGCCAGCAGCGTTACGACCGGGGGGGCACGCAATGAGCAGTTCTTC. It translates to CASSVTTGGARNEQFF. J is TRBJ2-1 and V is TRBV11-1, with 8 bases lining up with TRBD2. Losses at the gene ends were 5 bases for V and 6 bases for J; bases not matched to a gene: 12. CDR3 size: 16 residues. In germline, CDR1 is SGHAT, CDR2 FQDESV (reference sequence).

This sequence joins TRBV3-1 (or the pseudogene TRBV3-2) and TRBJ1-2; 10 bases are a match to TRBD1. The ends lost 3 bases at V and 7 bases at J; junction bases unmatched: 8. The CDR3 length is 15 residues. CDR1 is LGHDT, CDR2 YNNKEL, per germline (reference sequence). The CDR3 coding sequence is TGTGCCAGCAGCCAGTCGGGACAGGGGAGGACTGGCTACACCTTC. Translation: CASSQSGQGRTGYTF.

The V call is TRBV2, the J call TRBJ2-5, with 11 bases matching TRBD2. The CDR3 consists of 15 residues. V shed 6 bases and J 4 bases; nucleotides not matched to a gene: 7. Germline V gene data show CDR1 as SNHLY and CDR2 as FYNNEI. The CDR3 DNA is TGTGCCAGCAGCATTTCTAGCGGGGGGTTAGAGACCCAGTACTTC. This codes for CASSISSGGLETQYF.

This chain uses TRBV5-5 with TRBJ1-1; unclear D gene. This CDR3 region has 13 residues. CDR1 and CDR2 from the germline V gene are SGHKS and YYEKEE (reference sequence). V shed 0 bases and J shed 2 bases, with 5 bases lying between them. The CDR3 sequence: CASSLDLNTEAFF. The DNA for the CDR3 is TGTGCCAGCAGCTTGGATCTTAACACTGAAGCTTTCTTT.

The chain uses TRBV28 and TRBJ2-7; 7 bases agree with TRBD2. In germline, CDR1 is MDHEN, CDR2 SYDVKM. The CDR3 covers 14 residues. Trimming removed 5 bases from V and 0 bases from J; junction bases left unmatched: 4. The CDR3 DNA reads TGTGCCAGCAGTCTAGGGACTAACTCCTACGAGCAGTACTTC. It translates to CASSLGTNSYEQYF.

The chain links TRBV2 to TRBJ2-5; maybe TRBD1 (6 bases). This CDR3 has 15 amino acids. Germline V lookup: CDR1 SNHLY, CDR2 FYNNEI. V was shortened by 2 bases and J by 2 bases, with 12 bases between the two germline ends. CDR3 in amino acids: CASSETGRGQETQYF. CDR3 nucleotides: TGTGCCAGCAGTGAAACGGGCAGGGGACAAGAGACCCAGTACTTC.

The V gene is TRBV7-9, the J gene TRBJ2-7, with D possibly TRBD1 on 5 matching bases. The germline V gene encodes CDR1 SEHNR and CDR2 FQNEAQ (reference sequence). The CDR3 covers 14 residues. Trimming left V 0 bases short and J 3 bases short, with 9 bases between. CDR3 sequence (DNA): TGTGCCAGCAGCTTAGCAGCGCAGGGCTACGAGCAGTACTTC. It codes for CASSLAAQGYEQYF. The variable domain in full, completed from reference TRBV7-9 and TRBJ2-7, reads DTGVSQNPRHKITKRGQNVTFRCDPISEHNRLYWYRQTLGQGPEFLTYFQNEAQLEKSRLLSDRFSAERPKGSFSTLEIQRTEQGDSAMYLCASSLAAQGYEQYFGPGTRLTVT.

This clone was counted a few times. The genes are TRBV28 and TRBJ1-6; 10 positions agree with TRBD1. The trim removed 4 bases at V and 9 bases at J, leaving 0 bases unmatched. The CDR3 covers 13 residues. The V gene's germline CDR1 is MDHEN and CDR2 SYDVKM. In DNA form, the CDR3 reads TGTGCCAGCAGTTGGACAGGGGGTTCACCCCTCCACTTT. Amino acid sequence: CASSWTGGSPLHF.

J is TRBJ2-3 and V is TRBV10-3; TRBD2 agrees at 14 bases. The trim removed 5 bases at V and 4 bases at J, leaving 5 bases unmatched. CDR1 is ENHRY and CDR2 is SYGVKD in the germline V gene. The length of the CDR3 is 16 residues. CDR3 residues: CAISKGTSGSPDTQYF. The CDR3 DNA reads TGTGCCATCAGTAAAGGGACTAGCGGGAGTCCAGATACGCAGTATTTT.

CDR3 residues: CASSSGGARAQPQHF. CDR3 coding DNA: TGTGCCAGCAGCTCTGGGGGGGCGAGGGCTCAGCCCCAGCATTTT. The gene calls are TRBV5-8 and TRBJ1-5; TRBD1 is a possible D gene (6 bases). Germline V lookup: CDR1 SGHTS, CDR2 YDEGEE. The CDR3 totals 15 residues. Trimming took 3 bases from V and 6 from J, leaving 16 bases between them.

This rearrangement joins TRBV27 to TRBJ2-2; a possible D gene is TRBD2 (6 bases). This CDR3 spans 15 amino acids. V was cut by 7 bases and J by 4 bases, with 16 bases left in between. The germline V gene encodes CDR1 MNHEY and CDR2 SMNVEV (reference sequence). The CDR3, as DNA: TGTGCCAGCATCGCTACGGGACTCTCCACCGGGGAGCTGTTTTTT. Residues: CASIATGLSTGELFF.

This clone showed up just once. J is TRBJ1-5 and V is TRBV7-6; 8 bases are a match to TRBD1. Germline-derived CDR1 and CDR2 are SGHVS and FNYEAQ. The V and J ends lost 4 bases and 6 bases, in that order; junction bases with no gene match: 8. The CDR3 loop spans 15 amino acids. The CDR3 loop reads CASSSGTGGSQPQHF. CDR3 DNA: TGTGCCAGCAGCTCCGGGACAGGTGGTAGTCAGCCCCAGCATTTT.

V usage is TRBV9 and J usage is TRBJ2-6; TRBD1 aligns across 8 bases. The germline gives CDR1 SGDLS, CDR2 YYNGEE. This CDR3 is built from 19 residues. J was trimmed by 0 bases and V by 3 bases; bases with no gene match: 11. For the CDR3, the DNA is TGTGCCAGCAGCGCGAGCTGGGACAGGAGAAGCTCTGGGGCCAACGTCCTGACTTTC. This sequence encodes CASSASWDRRSSGANVLTF.

The chain links TRBV3-1 (or the pseudogene TRBV3-2) to TRBJ2-2; D call uncertain. Per germline, CDR1 LGHDT and CDR2 YNNKEL (reference sequence). CDR3 length: 13 residues. The V gene lost 1 base and the J gene lost 6 bases, with 6 bases spanning the gap. The CDR3 nucleotides read TGTGCCAGCAGCCAAGCGGCGGCCGGGGAGCTGTTTTTT. Translated: CASSQAAAGELFF.

V gene TRBV19 combines with J gene TRBJ2-1, with 12 bases that match TRBD2. The CDR3 is made up of 17 amino acids. From germline, CDR1 is LNHDA and CDR2 SQIVND (reference sequence). Germline trimming cut 6 bases from V and 4 bases from J; bases unmatched to any gene: 10. Here the CDR3 DNA reads TGTGCCAGTAGCCATACTCTAGCGGGAGGGCCATACAATGAGCAGTTCTTC. It translates to CASSHTLAGGPYNEQFF.

This chain connects TRBV27 to TRBJ2-1; 8 bases map to TRBD2. V gave up 6 bases and J gave up 6 bases; unmatched junction bases: 4. Germline-derived CDR1 and CDR2 are MNHEY and SMNVEV (reference sequence). The CDR3 extends over 13 amino acids. Written as DNA, the CDR3 is TGTGCCAGCAGGCCCAGCGGGGGCAATGAGCAGTTCTTC. The encoded protein is CASRPSGGNEQFF.

V and J are TRBV19 and TRBJ1-2, with a tentative D call TRBD1 (6 bases). V lost 6 bases to trimming and J lost 5 bases, with 19 bases between them. This CDR3 has 15 residues. Germline CDR1 and CDR2: LNHDA and SQIVND (reference sequence). The CDR3 here is CASSPTGRVRYGYTF. CDR3 nucleotides: TGTGCCAGTAGCCCTACAGGGAGGGTTCGGTATGGCTACACCTTC.